Listed here is a single T cell receptor beta chain. Its antigen is not known. This CDR3 region has 14 residues. J gave up 4 bases and V 6 bases, and 6 bases lay outside the gene matches. The germline V gene encodes CDR1 MDHEN and CDR2 SYDVKM. Time point here: identical roughly 10-day culture without peptide (control). A few pembrolizumab responders had their TCRs sequenced. Sequencing was performed with immunoSEQ multiplex PCR; in TCRdb, only in-frame clones are kept and a portion is missing. The sample consists of some 14,000 clones, 80% to 90% of them appearing once. This entry is derived from a study of PD-1 blockade in mismatch repair-deficient tumors. Overall study findings and caveats: Rapid post-treatment expansion, then contraction, generally preceding radiologic response, marked tumor-resident clones.

Sample: cells cultured in vitro, taken from a patient treated with pembrolizumab. The receptor was isolated from an adult with mismatch repair-deficient cancer. The chain carries TRBV28 and TRBJ2-5, with 9 bases aligning to TRBD1. The CDR3 sequence: CASSPWTGAETQYF. CDR3 nucleotide sequence: TGTGCCAGCAGCCCTTGGACAGGGGCAGAGACCCAGTACTTC.